Described below is a single TCR beta chain sequence and its context. The target of this receptor is not known. Base qualities are not recorded, but no much larger clone differs from it by a single base. The immunoSEQ Assay was the method used to sequence TCRbeta CDR3 regions. After extraction, genomic DNA underwent amplification by bias-controlled multiplex PCR, followed by high-throughput sequencing. The authors processed their data as follows. To quantify the absolute abundance of every unique TCRbeta CDR3 region, sequences were collapsed and filtered. T cell fraction was estimated by normalization of TCRbeta template counts to usable DNA, with usable DNA being measured through amplification of reference genes present in all nucleated cells. Repertoire TCRs were annotated as SARS-CoV-2-specific when V gene, CDR3 amino acid sequence and J gene were exactly matched to a known reactive TCR set. The reference SARS-CoV-2 TCR set was obtained from MIRA and was filtered for enrichment in COVID-19-positive ImmuneCODE repertoires, whereby public or cross-reactive TCRs were removed. Drawing on the MIRA antigens, annotated TCRs were analysed further at the level of specific ORF or position within ORF. Depth was the summed frequency of annotated unique rearrangements, while breadth was defined as annotated unique rearrangements over total unique productive rearrangements. Group comparisons of TCR breadth used two-sided Wilcoxon rank-sum tests. TCRdb limited this immuneACCESS table to in-frame rearrangements with V and J called. A share of clones is missing; checked studies link under half to unresolved V genes, and the rest is unexplained. The V and J calls and the clone size are those of that table, but D and trimming were determined from the DNA. Within this sample are about 390,000 clones, with roughly nine tenths of them counted one time only. 3.5% of the sample is taken by the ten largest.

The sample comes from a study of Ad26.COV2.S vaccination and SARS-CoV-2 variants (dated by TCRdb to the early 2020s). Context from the whole study: Donors in the vaccine arm were drawn from COV1001, a phase I-IIa trial of Ad26.COV2.S in healthy adults that was multicentre, randomized, double-blind and placebo-controlled. Ad26.COV2.S was administered intramuscularly at a dose of 5x10^10 or 1x10^11 viral particles, either as one shot or as two shots given 56 days apart. The specificity and breadth of SARS-CoV-2-reactive T cell receptors after Ad26.COV2.S vaccination were assessed by TCRbeta repertoire sequencing. The TCR-sequenced set comprised about 32 samples: some 20 Ad26.COV2.S vaccine recipients, 5 placebo recipients and 8 SARS-CoV-2 convalescent individuals. Trial participants were randomized into five groups of five, in which low-dose or high-dose Ad26.COV2.S was given once or twice, or placebo was given on both occasions. Investigators did not know the trial group allocation while performing experiments and assessing outcomes.

Findings and caveats that apply to the study as a whole: Compared with placebo recipients, Ad26.COV2.S recipients showed higher spike-specific TCR breadth (P = 0.0014). Vaccine and placebo recipients had comparable non-spike TCR breadth, which fits with the vaccine containing only spike. The authors noted that the TCR breadth and depth analyses may have underestimated total T cell responses. Comparing responses between vaccine doses or regimens was not something the study was powered to do. After vaccination, spike-specific CD8+ and CD4+ T cell responses were reported to show substantial breadth.

In the paper's terms, the treatment or condition label means: approximately 18 received Ad26.COV2.S at low or high dose, single or two shots; about 5 received placebo; per-sample allocation not given. For vaccine and placebo recipients, repertoires were sequenced using samples collected on day 63 after the first injection. Cohort 1b enrolled about two dozen adults aged 18-55 years at a single site in Boston, USA, between 29 July and 7 August 2020. Ad26.COV2.S was a replication-incompetent adenovirus type 26 vector expressing a prefusion-stabilized SARS-CoV-2 spike protein from the original Wuhan strain. Germline trimming amounts to 4 bases on V and 7 bases on J, with 3 as the count of junction bases outside the gene matches. The CDR3 numbers 14 residues from cysteine through phenylalanine. CDR3 DNA is the only sequence kept; it has 42 bases, read in frame from the first base. CDR1 and CDR2 are drawn from the germline V gene: MGHRA, YSYEKL.

The source of this sequence is a person between 18 and 60 years old who received the Ad26.COV2.S COVID-19 vaccine or a placebo. Sample: peripheral blood, taken in a trial of Ad26.COV2.S vaccine versus placebo. This sequence uses TRBV4-1 and TRBJ1-5; 11 bases in the junction line up with TRBD1. The sequenced DNA is TGCGCCAGCAGCCTCGGACAGGGGGCACAGCCCCAGCATTTT. This yields the protein CASSLGQGAQPQHF.